These 22 T cell receptor beta chains share one sample of origin, sequenced in a study of graft-versus-host responses after intestinal transplantation. TCRdb's table, derived via immunoSEQ multiplex PCR, lists solely in-frame clones and lacks some. The table shows about 64,000 clones, with approximately 91% occurring only once. These receptors have no known antigen. Sample: unstimulated CD8+ T cells sorted from spleen or lymph node cells, taken before transplant. Every receptor here comes from a human donor who was the organ donor for an intestinal transplant.

This sequence joins TRBV6-1 and TRBJ2-4, with D possibly TRBD1 on 7 matching bases. This CDR3 has 13 residues. Germline CDR1 and CDR2: MNHNS and SASEGT. V lost 7 bases and J lost 4, with 11 bases in between. CDR3 protein: CASTAGQKNIQYF. The CDR3, as DNA: TGTGCCAGCACTGCGGGACAGAAAAACATTCAGTACTTC.

This chain connects TRBV10-1 to TRBJ2-7; 10 bases match TRBD1. There are 13 residues in the CDR3. In germline, CDR1 is WNHNN, CDR2 SYGVQD (reference sequence). Trimming took 8 bases from V and 3 from J; bases not matched to a gene: 4. Here the CDR3 reads CASGGQGIYEQYF. The CDR3 DNA reads TGCGCCAGCGGGGGACAGGGGATCTACGAGCAGTACTTC.

The CDR3 DNA is TGTGCCAGCAGTTACTCGAGAGCCTCTGAAGCTTTCTTT. Translating it yields CASSYSRASEAFF. This sequence joins TRBV6-6 and TRBJ1-1, with unresolved D. Germline assignment: CDR1 MNHNY and CDR2 SVGAGI (reference sequence). This CDR3 comprises 13 residues. V lost 0 bases, J lost 6 bases, and 8 bases lay in between.

The chain is built from TRBV27 and TRBJ1-1; TRBD1 agrees at 9 bases. Germline CDR1 reads MNHEY; CDR2 reads SMNVEV (reference sequence). CDR3 length: 15 amino acids. V was clipped by 1 base and J by 7 bases; unmatched bases: 7. CDR3 sequence: CASSLYGQGFVEAFF. The CDR3 DNA reads TGTGCCAGCAGTTTATATGGACAGGGGTTTGTTGAAGCTTTCTTT.

This rearrangement joins TRBV5-1 to TRBJ2-7; TRBD1 is a possible D gene (5 bases). Trimming took 2 bases from V and 2 from J, leaving 8 bases between them. Germline CDR1 SGHRS, CDR2 YFSETQ. The CDR3 length is 13 residues. The CDR3 here is CASSFAGPYEQYF. In nucleotides, the CDR3 is TGCGCCAGCAGCTTTGCAGGGCCCTACGAGCAGTACTTC.

The CDR3 bases are TGTGCCAGCAGCGGACCGACGGGTGATGGCTACACCTTC. It translates to CASSGPTGDGYTF. V usage is TRBV9 and J usage is TRBJ1-2; D call uncertain. The CDR3 spans 13 residues. Trimming removed 3 bases from V and 6 bases from J, with 12 bases in between. CDR1 is SGDLS, CDR2 YYNGEE, per germline. The variable domain in full, with the rest retrieved from reference TRBV9 and TRBJ1-2, is DSGVTQTPKHLITATGQRVTLRCSPRSGDLSVYWYQQSLDQGLQFLIQYYNGEERAKGNILERFSAQQFPDLHSELNLSSLELGDSALYFCASSGPTGDGYTFGSGTRLTVV.

V gene TRBV27 combines with J gene TRBJ1-1; D possibly corresponds to TRBD1 (6 bases). The CDR3 sequence is 16 residues long. CDR1 MNHEY and CDR2 SMNVEV come from the germline V gene (reference sequence). V lost 3 bases and J lost 0, with 14 bases in between. This chain's CDR3 is CASSFHPTGLNTEAFF. For the CDR3, the DNA is TGTGCCAGCAGTTTCCATCCGACAGGTTTGAACACTGAAGCTTTCTTT.

This chain links TRBV28 with TRBJ2-3; tentatively, D is TRBD2 (5 bases). Trimming removed 7 bases from V and 0 bases from J, with 11 bases in between. This CDR3 has 14 residues. Germline CDR1 and CDR2: MDHEN and SYDVKM. The CDR3 is CASTSGLSTDTQYF. The CDR3 DNA reads as TGTGCCAGCACCTCTGGACTCAGCACAGATACGCAGTATTTT.

This chain joins TRBV27 and TRBJ2-7, with D maybe TRBD1 (5 bases). Germline-derived CDR1 and CDR2 are MNHEY and SMNVEV (reference sequence). The CDR3 spans 17 residues. Trimming removed 2 bases at V and 3 bases at J, with 20 bases between. The CDR3 nucleotides are TGTGCCAGCAGTTTACAGTTCCCCGACCCCGACAGCTACGAGCAGTACTTC. It encodes CASSLQFPDPDSYEQYF.

This chain's CDR3 is CARLQGFGETQYF. The CDR3 DNA reads as TGTGCCAGACTACAGGGTTTTGGAGAGACCCAGTACTTC. This chain uses TRBV2 with TRBJ2-5; possible D gene TRBD1, 6 bases. The germline V gene encodes CDR1 SNHLY and CDR2 FYNNEI. V lost 9 bases and J lost 4, with 15 bases in between. The length of the CDR3 is 13 residues.

V usage is TRBV29-1 and J usage is TRBJ2-7, with 11 bases identical to TRBD1. Losses at the gene ends were 7 bases for V and 2 bases for J; bases not matched to a gene: 4. Germline V gene sequence: CDR1 SQVTM, CDR2 ANQGSEA. The CDR3 loop spans 13 amino acids. The CDR3 DNA reads as TGCAGCGCAGGACAGGGGGCCCCCTACGAGCAGTACTTC. Its translation is CSAGQGAPYEQYF.

The genes are TRBV7-6 and TRBJ1-1; D gene uncertain. V was clipped by 5 bases and J by 5 bases, with 9 bases between them. This CDR3 comprises 12 residues. Germline CDR1 reads SGHVS; CDR2 reads FNYEAQ. In DNA, the CDR3 is TGTGCCAGCAGCCCGGGTGGGACTGAAGCTTTCTTT. Residues: CASSPGGTEAFF.

This clone was recorded a few times. CDR3 nucleotides: TGTGCCAGCAGTCCTCCCTTCTCACCAGGGCTAGGTGGCTACGAGCAGTACTTC. Translation gives CASSPPFSPGLGGYEQYF. The chain joins TRBV27 to TRBJ2-7, with TRBD1 as a possible D gene (5 bases). Germline V gives CDR1 MNHEY, CDR2 SMNVEV (reference sequence). There are 18 residues in the CDR3. V dropped 5 bases and J dropped 3 bases, with 26 bases sitting between them.

The CDR3: CASSPPMAEAFF. CDR3 bases: TGTGCCAGCAGCCCCCCTATGGCTGAAGCTTTCTTT. The chain uses TRBV11-2 and TRBJ1-1; D remains unclear. The germline V gene has CDR1 SGHAT and CDR2 FQNNGV. The V end lost 5 bases, the J end lost 6 bases, and 10 bases lay between the germline ends. The CDR3 sequence is 12 residues long.

The chain couples TRBV19 to TRBJ2-1, with D hard to call. Germline CDR1 reads LNHDA; CDR2 reads SQIVND (reference sequence). CDR3 length: 13 amino acids. The V end lost 0 bases, the J end lost 7 bases, and 7 bases lay between the germline ends. The CDR3 DNA reads TGTGCCAGTAGTATAGATCTTTATAATGAGCAGTTCTTC. Translating gives CASSIDLYNEQFF.

The chain links TRBV19 to TRBJ2-1; D call uncertain. CDR1 is LNHDA, CDR2 SQIVND, per germline (reference sequence). The CDR3 totals 14 residues. V lost 3 bases and J 4 bases, leaving 10 bases between the germline ends. CDR3 bases: TGTGCCAGTAGTATCGCGGAGAATTACAATGAGCAGTTCTTC. It yields the protein CASSIAENYNEQFF.

This clone was found a few times. The CDR3 bases are TGTGCCAGCAGTGGGCGGACAGGGGGCAATGAGCAGTTCTTC. Translating it yields CASSGRTGGNEQFF. The V gene is TRBV6-4, the J gene TRBJ2-1; 10 bases agree with TRBD1. The CDR3 covers 14 residues. The J segment lost 6 bases and the V segment lost 4 bases, leaving 3 bases of the junction unmatched. Germline assignment: CDR1 MRHNA and CDR2 SNTAGT.

Only one count was recorded for this clone. The rearrangement joins TRBV23-1 to TRBJ1-5; TRBD1 matches at 7 bases. TRBV23-1 is an open reading frame, and its role is uncertain. J gave up 7 bases and V 4 bases, and 13 bases lay outside the gene matches. The CDR3 runs to 16 residues. CDR3 amino acids: CASSPGGQMIWQPQHF. The CDR3 nucleotides are TGCGCCAGCAGTCCCGGGGGACAGATGATATGGCAGCCCCAGCATTTT.

The chain is built from TRBV19 and TRBJ2-2, with TRBD2 identical over 8 bases. The germline gives CDR1 LNHDA, CDR2 SQIVND (reference sequence). This CDR3 has 13 amino acids. J lost 5 bases, V lost 4 bases, and 0 bases had no gene match. This CDR3 reads CASSSGGTGELFF. The CDR3 nucleotides are TGTGCCAGTAGTAGCGGGGGGACCGGGGAGCTGTTTTTT.

The CDR3 DNA follows: TGTGCCTGGACAGAGGGGGGGCTGAACACTGAAGCTTTCTTT. It codes for CAWTEGGLNTEAFF. The chain employs TRBV30 and TRBJ1-1; TRBD1 might be the D (6 bases). V lost 4 bases to trimming and J lost 0 bases, with 12 bases between them. The CDR3 runs 14 residues. Germline V gene data show CDR1 as GTSNPN and CDR2 as SVGIG (reference sequence).

J is TRBJ2-7 and V is TRBV11-2, with D possibly TRBD1 on 6 matching bases. With 2 bases removed from V and 4 bases from J, the gap between germline ends came to 12 bases. This CDR3 has 14 residues. The germline gives CDR1 SGHAT, CDR2 FQNNGV. The CDR3 is CASSLFSGVYEQYF. As DNA, the CDR3 is TGTGCCAGCAGCTTATTTTCAGGGGTATACGAGCAGTACTTC.

The chain uses TRBV15 and TRBJ1-5; tentatively, D is TRBD1 (5 bases). Germline V lookup: CDR1 LNHNV, CDR2 YYDKDF (reference sequence). CDR3 size: 16 residues. Trimming removed 1 base at V and 7 bases at J, with 17 bases between. The CDR3 sequence: CATSRALPRGGQPQHF. CDR3 DNA sequence: TGTGCCACCAGCAGAGCCCTACCCCGGGGGGGGCAGCCCCAGCATTTT.